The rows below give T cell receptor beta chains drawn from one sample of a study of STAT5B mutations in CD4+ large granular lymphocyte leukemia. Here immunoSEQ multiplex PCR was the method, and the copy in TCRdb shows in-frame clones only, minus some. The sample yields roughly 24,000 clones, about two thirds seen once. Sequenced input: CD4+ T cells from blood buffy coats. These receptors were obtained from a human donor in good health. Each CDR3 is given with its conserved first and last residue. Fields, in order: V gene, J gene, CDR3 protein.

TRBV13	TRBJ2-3	CASSFRASSTPDTQYF
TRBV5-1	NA	CASSKTNSYEQYF
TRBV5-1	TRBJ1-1	CASSSGQQSARAFF
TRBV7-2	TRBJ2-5	CASSFHGTRETQYF
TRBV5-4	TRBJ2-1	CASSYSGGVYNEQFF
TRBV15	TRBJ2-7	CATSRGQGLYF
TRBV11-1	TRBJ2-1	CASSLNQGANEQFF
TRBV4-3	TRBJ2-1	CASGEAGGLSQFF
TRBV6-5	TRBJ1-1	CASRRDRGTEAFF
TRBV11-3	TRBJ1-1	CASSLDSWTGYTEAFF
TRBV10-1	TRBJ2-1	CASSGGIDNEQFF
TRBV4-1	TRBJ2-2	CASSQRDINTGKLFF
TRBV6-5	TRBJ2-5	CASSAQGGGMETQYF
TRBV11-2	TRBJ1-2	CASSLYSMGYTF
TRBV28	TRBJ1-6	CASSPPLGAGNSPLHF
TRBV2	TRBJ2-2	CASSWVRTGPNTGELFF
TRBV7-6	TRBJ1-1	CASSLSFTGPNTEAFF
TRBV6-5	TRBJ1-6	CASSYSIWGNSPLHF